Below, 9 T cell receptor beta chains from the same sample are listed, as sequenced in a study of T cells in Graves' hyperthyroidism and ophthalmopathy. Amplified TCR beta CDR3 regions derived from RNA transcripts. A set of HTBI primers served as the primers for a first-round RT-PCR of the TCR CDR3. TCRdb processed the multiplex PCR reads anew with MiXCR; each CDR3 protein has one entry. The sample includes under 400,000 distinct CDR3 sequences, about 12% seen only once; the top ten take about 9.1%. What was sequenced was blood. Receptors originate from a woman under 30 with Graves' hyperthyroidism.

This clonotype occurred many times. This chain joins TRBV10-3 and TRBJ2-7; possibly TRBD1 or TRBD2 for D (5 bases each). The CDR3 has 15 amino acids. V dropped 3 bases and J dropped 0 bases, with 12 bases sitting between them. Looked up from germline, CDR1 is ENHRY and CDR2 is SYGVKD. CDR3 DNA sequence: TGTGCCATCAGTGATGGCCGAGGGGCCTCCTACGAGCAGTACTTC. Translation gives CAISDGRGASYEQYF.

There are many counts of this clonotype. The chain employs TRBV18 and TRBJ1-2; TRBD1 might be the D (5 bases). In germline, CDR1 is KGHSH, CDR2 LQKENI. Trimming took 2 bases from V and 4 from J, leaving 17 bases between them. This CDR3 is built from 16 residues. The CDR3 DNA sequence: TGTGCCAGCTCACCAGGGATGACAGAGACCTTCTATGGCTACACCTTC. Amino acid sequence: CASSPGMTETFYGYTF.

This clonotype was counted a few times. This chain joins TRBV5-1 and TRBJ1-1; weak D call: TRBD1 (5 bases). Germline CDR1 reads SGHRS; CDR2 reads YFSETQ. Trimming removed 4 bases at V and 1 base at J, with 11 bases between. This CDR3 region has 14 residues. DNA for the CDR3: TGCGCCAGCAGCATCCACAGGTCGAACACTGAAGCTTTCTTT. Translated, it gives CASSIHRSNTEAFF.

The sample holds many counts of this clonotype. V usage is TRBV5-5 and J usage is TRBJ1-1; D gene unclear. The CDR3 runs to 14 residues. Germline assignment: CDR1 SGHKS and CDR2 YYEKEE (reference sequence). The germline V and J ends were trimmed by 6 bases and 1 base, with 13 bases remaining between them. CDR3 in amino acids: CASTLQPSNTEAFF. As DNA, the CDR3 is TGTGCCAGCACCCTTCAGCCCTCGAACACTGAAGCTTTCTTT.

This clonotype was observed at least ten times. This sequence joins TRBV18 and TRBJ2-1, with 8 bases that match TRBD2. The CDR3 length is 15 residues. Trimming at V came to 3 bases and at J to 9 bases, leaving 10 bases not matched to a gene. Germline loops: CDR1 KGHSH, CDR2 LQKENI. Here the CDR3 DNA reads TGTGCCAGCTCACCGGGCGGAGCGGGAGAAGGTGAGCAGTTCTTC. Translated: CASSPGGAGEGEQFF.

This clonotype was seen repeatedly, ten times or more. V usage is TRBV3-1 and J usage is TRBJ1-3; no definite D call. The CDR3 spans 14 residues. Germline V gives CDR1 LGHDT, CDR2 YNNKEL (reference sequence). The ends were cut back, 0 bases at V and 0 bases at J, with 3 bases in the middle. The CDR3 nucleotides read TGTGCCAGCAGCCAAGACAGCTCTGGAAACACCATATATTTT. Translating gives CASSQDSSGNTIYF. The full variable domain, completed using reference TRBV3-1 and TRBJ1-3, is DTAVSQTPKYLVTQMGNDKSIKCEQNLGHDTMYWYKQDSKKFLKIMFSYNNKELIINETVPNRFSPKSPDKAHLNLHINSLELGDSAVYFCASSQDSSGNTIYFGEGSWLTVV.

At least ten counts were recorded for this clonotype. This chain connects TRBV7-9 to TRBJ1-1; 10 bases line up with TRBD1. The J segment lost 7 bases and the V segment lost 5 bases, leaving 7 bases of the junction unmatched. The CDR3 runs to 14 residues. Germline V gives CDR1 SEHNR, CDR2 FQNEAQ (reference sequence). The CDR3 DNA follows: TGTGCCAGCAGCCCCGGGACAGGGGAAGTTGAAGCTTTCTTT. It yields the protein CASSPGTGEVEAFF.

The J gene is TRBJ2-5, the V gene TRBV14; 12 bases agree with TRBD1. V shed 2 bases, J shed 5 bases, and the junction held 6 bases outside the gene matches. Germline V CDR1 and CDR2: SGHDN, FVKESK. The CDR3 runs to 16 residues. The DNA for the CDR3 is TGTGCCAGCAGCCAACCGGGACAGGGGGCATGGGAGACCCAGTACTTC. Encoded protein: CASSQPGQGAWETQYF. The variable domain in full, completed from reference TRBV14 and TRBJ2-5, reads EAGVTQFPSHSVIEKGQTVTLRCDPISGHDNLYWYRRVMGKEIKFLLHFVKESKQDESGMPNNRFLAERTGGTYSTLKVQPAELEDSGVYFCASSQPGQGAWETQYFGPGTRLLVL.

Many counts were recorded for this clonotype. The rearrangement links TRBV27 to TRBJ2-7; TRBD2 matches 8 bases. The germline gives CDR1 MNHEY, CDR2 SMNVEV (reference sequence). CDR3 length: 16 amino acids. The junction had 9 bases not matched to a gene; V was cut back by 5 bases and J by 0 bases. The DNA of the CDR3 is TGTGCCAGCAGTCCCCGACTAGCGTACAGCTCCTACGAGCAGTACTTC. Translated: CASSPRLAYSSYEQYF.